Following are 22 T cell receptor beta chains from one sample sequenced in a study of blood T cell repertoires in COVID-19. This table comes from immunoSEQ multiplex PCR, and its TCRdb copy is limited to in-frame clones, with some not included. The repertoire has 35,000 to 45,000 clones, more than 70% of them found once; the top ten carry 2% to 2.5%. Sequencing was performed on peripheral blood. These receptors all stem from a human donor in a cohort sampled during active COVID-19.

V gene TRBV6-2 or TRBV6-3 combines with J gene TRBJ2-7; D may be TRBD2 (7 bases). V lost 5 bases to trimming and J lost 4 bases, with 18 bases between them. Per germline, CDR1 MNHEY and CDR2 SVGEGT. This CDR3 is 15 amino acids long. The CDR3 region is CASSTRTAGRYEQYF. CDR3 sequence (DNA): TGTGCCAGCAGTACCAGGACAGCGGGACGATACGAGCAGTACTTC.

The chain uses TRBV27 and TRBJ1-1, with D uncertain. Germline lookup yields CDR1 MNHEY and CDR2 SMNVEV (reference sequence). V shed 1 base and J shed 1 base, with 10 bases lying between them. This CDR3 region has 15 residues. The CDR3 here is CASSLLVGTNTEAFF. The CDR3 DNA reads TGTGCCAGCAGTTTATTGGTCGGTACGAACACTGAAGCTTTCTTT.

The genes are TRBV5-4 and TRBJ2-5, with TRBD2 matching 7 bases. The length of the CDR3 is 15 residues. The V and J ends lost 4 bases and 1 base, in that order; junction bases with no gene match: 7. Germline V gives CDR1 SGHNT, CDR2 YYREEE (reference sequence). CDR3 sequence (DNA): TGTGCCAGCAGCGGGAGTAGCGGGTCCCAAGAGACCCAGTACTTC. Amino acid sequence: CASSGSSGSQETQYF.

The chain links TRBV27 to TRBJ1-2, with D possibly being TRBD1 (6 bases). The ends were cut back, 0 bases at V and 8 bases at J, with 13 bases in the middle. This CDR3 region has 14 residues. Per germline, CDR1 MNHEY and CDR2 SMNVEV (reference sequence). CDR3 amino acids: CASSLSGGAYGYTF. CDR3 nucleotide sequence: TGTGCCAGCAGTTTATCGGGGGGGGCTTACGGCTACACCTTC.

The sample holds a few counts of this clone. DNA of the CDR3: TGTGCCAGCAGCCAACTCAGGGGGCTAGGAAACACCATATATTTT. It translates to CASSQLRGLGNTIYF. V gene TRBV6-5 combines with J gene TRBJ1-3; 8 positions match TRBD1. The junction had 8 bases not matched to a gene; V was cut back by 6 bases and J by 4 bases. Per germline, CDR1 MNHEY and CDR2 SVGAGI. There are 15 residues in the CDR3.

The rearrangement joins TRBV3-1 (or the pseudogene TRBV3-2) to TRBJ1-1; no clear D. This CDR3 contains 13 residues. With 4 bases removed from V and 5 bases from J, the gap between germline ends came to 11 bases. CDR1 is LGHDT and CDR2 is YNNKEL in the germline V gene (reference sequence). The CDR3 loop reads CASSPAGRTEAFF. CDR3 DNA sequence: TGTGCCAGCAGCCCGGCGGGAAGGACTGAAGCTTTCTTT.

This clone qualifies as medium-sized. The chain is built from TRBV21-1 and TRBJ2-7; the D segment call TRBD2 is taken from the table without a DNA check. TRBV21-1 represents a pseudogene. CDR3 length: 17 residues. CDR3 loop: CASSKFRSGGASGEQYF. The DNA for the CDR3 is TGTGCCAGCAGCAAATTTCGGAGCGGGGGGGCGAGCGGAGAGCAGTACTTC.

V usage is TRBV5-1 and J usage is TRBJ2-3, with 7 bases that match TRBD2. The ends lost 1 base at V and 1 base at J; junction bases unmatched: 6. CDR3 length: 16 residues. CDR1 and CDR2 from the germline V gene are SGHRS and YFSETQ. CDR3 DNA sequence: TGCGCCAGCAGCTTGATGGCGGGGGATGGCACAGATACGCAGTATTTT. This sequence encodes CASSLMAGDGTDTQYF. Filled out from reference TRBV5-1 and TRBJ2-3, the complete variable domain reads KAGVTQTPRYLIKTRGQQVTLSCSPISGHRSVSWYQQTPGQGLQFLFEYFSETQRNKGNFPGRFSGRQFSNSRSEMNVSTLELGDSALYLCASSLMAGDGTDTQYFGPGTRLTVL.

The CDR3 DNA follows: TGTGCTAGTGGAGACCCTTTGGGCCACGAGCAGTACTTC. This encodes CASGDPLGHEQYF. The chain is built from TRBV12-5 and TRBJ2-7; D remains unclear. The CDR3 consists of 13 residues. CDR1 is LGHNT, CDR2 FRNRAP, per germline. The V end was cut by 6 bases, the J end by 5 bases, with 14 bases between.

This chain links TRBV7-9 with TRBJ2-7, with 11 bases identical to TRBD1. Germline V lookup: CDR1 SEHNR, CDR2 FQNEAQ (reference sequence). The CDR3 is made up of 15 amino acids. J gave up 4 bases and V 5 bases, and 7 bases lay outside the gene matches. The DNA for the CDR3 is TGTGCCAGCAGCGGAGCCGGGACAGGGGGTTACGAGCAGTACTTC. Translating it yields CASSGAGTGGYEQYF. The full variable domain, completed using reference TRBV7-9 and TRBJ2-7, is DTGVSQNPRHKITKRGQNVTFRCDPISEHNRLYWYRQTLGQGPEFLTYFQNEAQLEKSRLLSDRFSAERPKGSFSTLEIQRTEQGDSAMYLCASSGAGTGGYEQYFGPGTRLTVT.

The V gene is TRBV19, the J gene TRBJ1-5; D possibly corresponds to TRBD1 (6 bases). Germline-derived CDR1 and CDR2 are LNHDA and SQIVND (reference sequence). This CDR3 contains 17 residues. Trimming took 3 bases from V and 3 from J, leaving 18 bases between them. DNA for the CDR3: TGTGCCAGTAGTATGTCAGGGGCCCGCAGGCTCAATCAGCCCCAGCATTTT. It specifies CASSMSGARRLNQPQHF.

The chain combines TRBV9 with TRBJ1-2; 7 nucleotides agree with TRBD1. CDR3 length: 16 amino acids. The J segment lost 4 bases and the V segment lost 0 bases, leaving 9 bases of the junction unmatched. Looked up from germline, CDR1 is SGDLS and CDR2 is YYNGEE. CDR3 region: CASSVAGQPTSYGYTF. The DNA of the CDR3 is TGTGCCAGCAGCGTAGCGGGACAGCCAACGTCCTATGGCTACACCTTC.

This clone was counted only a few times. This chain links TRBV4-1 with TRBJ1-6; D gene uncertain. The length of the CDR3 is 15 residues. The germline gives CDR1 MGHRA, CDR2 YSYEKL. Trimming removed 0 bases from V and 8 bases from J, with 11 bases in between. The chain's CDR3 is CASSQDQSGYSPLHF. DNA of the CDR3: TGCGCCAGCAGCCAAGATCAATCAGGATATTCACCCCTCCACTTT.

This chain uses TRBV7-8 with TRBJ1-2; D unclear. This CDR3 has 16 amino acids. The germline CDR1 and CDR2 sequences are SGHVS and FQNEAQ. V was pared by 5 bases and J by 0 bases, with 16 bases between. The CDR3 protein is CASSPLAAETNYGYTF. The CDR3 region has the DNA TGTGCCAGCAGCCCCCTTGCGGCAGAAACTAACTATGGCTACACCTTC.

This chain links TRBV19 with TRBJ2-5, with 13 bases identical to TRBD2. Losses at the gene ends were 3 bases for V and 7 bases for J; bases not matched to a gene: 17. The germline CDR1 and CDR2 sequences are LNHDA and SQIVND (reference sequence). This CDR3 is built from 19 residues. CDR3 residues: CASSISAKTSGGSERTQYF. CDR3 coding DNA: TGTGCCAGTAGTATCAGTGCCAAGACTAGCGGGGGGTCCGAGCGGACCCAGTACTTC.

The chain links TRBV21-1 to TRBJ1-4; the D segment call TRBD1 is taken from the table without a DNA check. TRBV21-1 is a listed pseudogene. This CDR3 contains 16 residues. The CDR3 coding sequence is TGTGCCAGCAGCAAAAATTTAGACAGCCTAAATGAAAAACTGTTTTTT. Translation: CASSKNLDSLNEKLFF.

This chain joins TRBV25-1 and TRBJ2-2; 10 nucleotides line up with TRBD1. Per germline, CDR1 MGHDK and CDR2 SYGVNS. This CDR3 is 15 amino acids long. V gave up 8 bases and J gave up 1 base; unmatched junction bases: 4. The CDR3 sequence: CASGRDRGNTGELFF. The CDR3 bases are TGTGCCAGCGGACGGGACAGGGGGAACACCGGGGAGCTGTTTTTT.

The V call is TRBV2, the J call TRBJ1-2; D gene unclear. V was trimmed by 7 bases and J by 4 bases, leaving 16 bases between them. CDR1 is SNHLY and CDR2 is FYNNEI in the germline V gene. The CDR3 is made up of 14 amino acids. In nucleotides, the CDR3 is TGTGCCAGCATTAGGCCCACAGCTCTCTATGGCTACACCTTC. Residues: CASIRPTALYGYTF.

This chain connects TRBV12-3 or TRBV12-4 to TRBJ1-2; TRBD1 matches 8 bases. The CDR3 sequence is 13 residues long. J gave up 6 bases and V 5 bases, and 5 bases lay outside the gene matches. CDR3 nucleotide sequence: TGTGCCAGCAGTGGGGACAGGAGAGATGGCTACACCTTC. Translating it yields CASSGDRRDGYTF.

V gene TRBV18 combines with J gene TRBJ1-6; 9 bases are shared with TRBD1. CDR3 length equals 14 residues. V was clipped by 2 bases and J by 13 bases; unmatched bases: 6. Germline values: CDR1 KGHSH, CDR2 LQKENI. CDR3 in amino acids: CASSPEGQGSPLHF. In nucleotides, the CDR3 is TGTGCCAGCTCACCAGAGGGACAGGGTTCCCCCCTCCACTTT. The full variable domain, with the rest looked up from reference TRBV18 and TRBJ1-6, is NAGVMQNPRHLVRRRGQEARLRCSPMKGHSHVYWYRQLPEEGLKFMVYLQKENIIDESGMPKERFSAEFPKEGPSILRIQQVVRGDSAAYFCASSPEGQGSPLHFGNGTRLTVT.

In its sample, this clone was seen a few times. The J gene is TRBJ1-3, the V gene TRBV2, with no clear D. Germline CDR1 and CDR2: SNHLY and FYNNEI. The ends were cut back, 6 bases at V and 3 bases at J, with 6 bases in the middle. This CDR3 contains 12 residues. In DNA form, the CDR3 reads TGTGCCAGCAGCCCGGGTGGAAACACCATATATTTT. It codes for CASSPGGNTIYF. Supplemented by reference TRBV2 and TRBJ1-3, the full variable domain reads EPEVTQTPSHQVTQMGQEVILRCVPISNHLYFYWYRQILGQKVEFLVSFYNNEISEKSEIFDDQFSVERPDGSNFTLKIRSTKLEDSAMYFCASSPGGNTIYFGEGSWLTVV.

V and J are TRBV18 and TRBJ2-7, with D possibly TRBD1 on 6 matching bases. The CDR3 runs 13 residues. The V end was cut by 6 bases, the J end by 3 bases, with 12 bases between. CDR1 is KGHSH and CDR2 is LQKENI in the germline V gene. This CDR3 is CASSPTGLYEQYF. In DNA, the CDR3 is TGTGCCAGCTCTCCGACAGGACTCTACGAGCAGTACTTC.